This TCR beta chain was recorded in a study of vaccination effects on CD4 cells after COVID-19. Here immunoSEQ multiplex PCR was the method, and the copy in TCRdb shows in-frame clones only, minus some. The repertoire holds tens of thousands of clones, with roughly 79% as singletons. The ViraFEST assay expanded antigen-specific CD4+ T cells with viral peptide pools before sequencing. Subsequent to 10 days of culture, CD4+ T cells were isolated. The vaccine recipients had no prior SARS-CoV-2 infection, with negative nucleocapsid antibodies. Wells each received 2 million or so PBMC, cultured with 10 IU/ml IL-2 and around 9.8 ug/ml peptides. Each culture had half its medium swapped for IL-2 medium on days 3 and 7. This clone was found once. Its target is unknown. Findings and caveats of the study: Small numbers of convalescent patients limited the study. It also lacked early post-infection timepoints.

The CDR3 is 16 amino acids. With 4 bases removed from V and 3 bases from J, the gap between germline ends came to 16 bases. Germline V gives CDR1 MGHRA, CDR2 YSYEKL. The chain has TRBV4-1 and TRBJ2-1; either TRBD1 or TRBD2 may supply D (5 bases each). Sequencing was performed on CD4+ T cells from PBMCs cultured with HCoV-229E spike peptides, taken before COVID-19 vaccination. The origin of this receptor is a human donor who received a COVID-19 vaccine. CDR3 sequence: CASSPQGQRNYNEQFF. The CDR3 coding sequence is TGCGCCAGCAGCCCCCAGGGCCAGCGGAACTACAATGAGCAGTTCTTC.